This is a list of T cell receptor beta chains from one sample in a study of blood T cell repertoires in COVID-19. Generated by immunoSEQ multiplex PCR, the TCRdb table keeps only in-frame clones and is missing some. The table shows 75,000 to 95,000 clones, with about 88% occurring only once. Sequenced material: peripheral blood. The origin of the receptors is an elderly woman with acute or convalescent COVID-19. The CDR3 runs from the conserved cysteine through the conserved F or W. The order of the fields is J gene, D gene, V gene, clone size, CDR3 protein, CDR3 DNA. A D gene is named only where the DNA matches it firmly. Clone size appears in some rows only: once, few, many, or a class for an expanded clone.

>TRBJ2-1|TRBD2|TRBV2|-
CASRALAGGDNEQFF
TGTGCCAGCAGGGCACTAGCGGGAGGGGACAATGAGCAGTTCTTC
>TRBJ2-7|-|TRBV7-2|-
CASSHEDRGEQYF
TGTGCCAGCAGCCACGAAGACCGGGGGGAGCAGTACTTC
>TRBJ2-3|TRBD2|TRBV5-1|-
CASSSPTSAGIGDTQYF
TGCGCCAGCAGCTCTCCCACTTCAGCGGGGATAGGAGATACGCAGTATTTT
>TRBJ2-7|TRBD2|TRBV13|-
CASSQTSPISYEQYF
TGTGCCAGCAGCCAGACTAGCCCAATCTCCTACGAGCAGTACTTC
>TRBJ2-1|TRBD1|TRBV4-1|few
CASRGTGENEQFF
TGCGCCAGCAGGGGGACAGGGGAAAATGAGCAGTTCTTC
>TRBJ2-1|-|TRBV19|-
CASSRTPHEQFF
TGTGCCAGTAGTCGCACTCCCCATGAGCAGTTCTTC
>TRBJ1-3|-|TRBV9|-
CASSLTDNSGNTIYF
TGTGCCAGCAGCCTAACCGACAATTCTGGAAACACCATATATTTT
>TRBJ1-5|-|TRBV28|-
CASSLGRAGDQPQHF
TGTGCCAGCAGTTTGGGAAGGGCAGGGGATCAGCCCCAGCATTTT
>TRBJ2-2|-|TRBV2|-
CASGWQNTGELFF
TGTGCCAGCGGTTGGCAGAACACCGGGGAGCTGTTTTTT
>TRBJ1-1|-|TRBV12-3/TRBV12-4|-
CASSPTGNTEAFF
TGTGCCAGCAGCCCAACAGGGAACACTGAAGCTTTCTTT
>TRBJ2-7|-|TRBV10-3|-
CAISEAPTRGDEQYF
TGTGCCATCAGTGAGGCTCCTACCAGGGGAGACGAGCAGTACTTC
>TRBJ1-5|TRBD1|TRBV28|-
CATKDRGYGGSNQPQHF
TGTGCCACCAAGGACAGGGGGTACGGGGGGAGCAATCAGCCCCAGCATTTT
>TRBJ1-4|TRBD1|TRBV7-2|-
CASSLGGQGAEKLFF
TGTGCCAGCAGCTTAGGGGGACAGGGGGCTGAAAAACTGTTTTTT
>TRBJ1-2|-|TRBV24-1|-
CATSDGTRANYGYTF
TGTGCCACCAGTGATGGGACACGAGCTAACTATGGCTACACCTTC
>TRBJ1-5|-|TRBV15|-
CATSRPRGSNQPQHF
TGTGCCACCAGCAGACCCCGGGGGAGCAATCAGCCCCAGCATTTT
>TRBJ1-6|-|TRBV5-1|-
CASSLTGFNSPLHF
TGCGCCAGCAGCTTGACAGGGTTTAATTCACCCCTCCACTTT
>TRBJ1-2|-|TRBV5-8|few
CASSSVTGSRYTF
TGTGCCAGCAGTTCCGTTACAGGGTCGCGCTACACCTTC
>TRBJ1-2|TRBD1|TRBV7-3|-
CASSLLPGTVYGYTF
TGTGCCAGCAGCTTACTGCCCGGGACAGTCTATGGCTACACCTTC
>TRBJ1-1|TRBD1|TRBV15|-
CATSSGPDRWNTEAFF
TGTGCCACCAGCAGCGGCCCGGACAGGTGGAACACTGAAGCTTTCTTT
>TRBJ1-1|TRBD1|TRBV5-1|-
CASSTGTGADTEAFF
TGCGCCAGCAGTACCGGGACAGGGGCGGACACTGAAGCTTTCTTT
>TRBJ1-6|-|TRBV7-2|-
CASSPVDTTFRNSPLHF
TGTGCCAGCAGCCCCGTGGACACTACTTTTCGCAATTCACCCCTCCACTTT
>TRBJ1-3|-|TRBV6-4|-
CASSPTYRITGNTIYF
TGTGCCAGCAGCCCCACCTACAGGATAACTGGAAACACCATATATTTT
>TRBJ2-7|-|TRBV2|-
CASSDRYEQYF
TGTGCCAGCAGTGATAGATACGAGCAGTACTTC
>TRBJ2-7|TRBD2|TRBV9|few
CASSLSPGTSGLGSYEQYF
TGTGCCAGCAGCCTAAGTCCCGGGACTAGCGGTCTGGGCTCCTACGAGCAGTACTTC
>TRBJ2-7|-|TRBV6-6|-
CASSYYRVPSYEQYF
TGTGCCAGCAGTTACTACAGGGTTCCGTCCTACGAGCAGTACTTC
>TRBJ1-1|TRBD1|TRBV19|-
CASSDRGSTEAFF
TGTGCCAGTAGCGACAGGGGGAGCACTGAAGCTTTCTTT
>TRBJ1-2|TRBD1|TRBV4-3|-
CASSQDRGWANYGYTF
TGCGCCAGCAGCCAGGACAGGGGATGGGCTAACTATGGCTACACCTTC
>TRBJ2-1|-|TRBV7-3|-
CASSLSGMIYNEQFF
TGTGCCAGCAGCTTATCAGGGATGATCTACAATGAGCAGTTCTTC
>TRBJ1-1|TRBD1|TRBV5-1|-
CASSNLQGAGYEAFF
TGCGCCAGCTCAAATCTACAGGGGGCGGGCTATGAAGCTTTCTTT
>TRBJ1-2|TRBD1|TRBV19|-
CASVPGQGARRNGYTF
TGTGCCAGTGTCCCGGGACAGGGGGCGCGGAGGAATGGCTACACCTTC
>TRBJ1-2|-|TRBV4-2|-
CASSQDREYGYTF
TGTGCCAGCAGCCAAGACAGGGAATATGGCTACACCTTC
>TRBJ1-4|-|TRBV11-3|few
CASTRLNEKLFF
TGTGCCAGCACCAGGTTGAATGAAAAACTGTTTTTT
>TRBJ1-5|-|TRBV24-1|-
CATSDRINQPQHF
TGTGCCACCAGCGACAGAATAAATCAGCCCCAGCATTTT
>TRBJ2-2|-|TRBV9|-
CASSAWGQNTGELFF
TGTGCCAGCAGCGCGTGGGGACAGAACACCGGGGAGCTGTTTTTT
>TRBJ1-2|-|TRBV10-3|-
CAISLPGGSYGYTF
TGTGCCATCAGTTTGCCGGGGGGATCCTATGGCTACACCTTC
>TRBJ2-7|TRBD1|TRBV5-1|-
CASSFTGGSYEQYF
TGCGCCAGCAGCTTCACAGGGGGCTCCTACGAGCAGTACTTC
>TRBJ2-1|-|TRBV7-9|-
CASSAVGRLGPEQFF
TGTGCCAGCAGCGCAGTAGGGAGGCTGGGACCCGAGCAGTTCTTC
>TRBJ2-2|TRBD2|TRBV3-1/TRBV3-2|few
CASSPNLAVIRFVPGELFF
TGTGCCAGCAGCCCGAATCTAGCGGTCATTCGATTCGTTCCCGGGGAGCTGTTTTTT
>TRBJ2-3|TRBD1|TRBV29-1|-
CSVESGGTGVYF
TGCAGCGTTGAATCTGGCGGGACAGGGGTGTATTTT
>TRBJ2-7|TRBD1|TRBV7-2|few
CASSLAGGHEQYF
TGTGCCAGCAGCTTAGCAGGGGGCCACGAGCAGTACTTC
>TRBJ2-5|-|TRBV19|-
CASSIEGVQETQYF
TGTGCCAGTAGTATAGAAGGGGTGCAGGAGACCCAGTACTTC
>TRBJ1-1|-|TRBV16|-
CASSHPPGGRTEAFF
TGTGCCAGCAGCCACCCCCCGGGGGGTCGGACTGAAGCTTTCTTT
>TRBJ2-7|-|TRBV12-3/TRBV12-4|-
CASSLDRVYEQYF
TGTGCCAGCAGTTTAGACAGGGTCTACGAGCAGTACTTC
>TRBJ2-3|-|TRBV29-1|-
CSVERGMSRKDTQYF
TGCAGCGTTGAAAGGGGAATGAGCCGCAAAGATACGCAGTATTTT
>TRBJ2-1|-|TRBV5-4|once
CASSLVREKDNEQFF
TGTGCCAGCAGCTTGGTGAGGGAGAAGGACAATGAGCAGTTCTTC
>TRBJ2-5|-|TRBV6-2/TRBV6-3|-
CASSSMDLHQETQYF
TGTGCCAGCAGCTCAATGGACTTGCATCAAGAGACCCAGTACTTC
>TRBJ1-2|-|TRBV15|-
CATSIEQGVGYTF
TGTGCCACCAGCATAGAACAGGGAGTTGGCTACACCTTC
>TRBJ2-2|TRBD1|TRBV19|-
CASTPQGPGELFF
TGTGCCAGTACCCCACAGGGGCCCGGGGAGCTGTTTTTT
>TRBJ1-1|TRBD1|TRBV7-2|-
CASSGIGQGEAFF
TGTGCCAGCAGCGGAATCGGACAGGGTGAAGCTTTCTTT
>TRBJ1-2|TRBD1|TRBV15|-
CATSIETGDGYTF
TGTGCCACCAGCATCGAGACAGGGGACGGCTACACCTTC
>TRBJ1-2|-|TRBV2|-
CASSELGRGYGYTF
TGTGCCAGCAGTGAATTGGGTCGGGGCTATGGCTACACCTTC
>TRBJ2-7|-|TRBV5-1|-
CASSSQGLEQYF
TGCGCCAGCAGCTCACAGGGTCTTGAGCAGTACTTC
>TRBJ2-1|TRBD2|TRBV25-1|-
CASSDPNGLAAKNEQFF
TGTGCCAGCAGTGATCCCAACGGACTAGCGGCAAAGAATGAGCAGTTCTTC
>TRBJ1-1|-|TRBV7-2|-
CASSLGHSYTEAFF
TGTGCCAGCAGCTTAGGGCACAGCTACACTGAAGCTTTCTTT
>TRBJ2-4|TRBD2|TRBV7-9|-
CASSRGLAVAKNIQYF
TGTGCCAGCAGCAGGGGACTAGCGGTAGCCAAAAACATTCAGTACTTC
>TRBJ1-4|-|TRBV2|-
CASSPSGAGEKLFF
TGTGCCAGCAGCCCCTCCGGGGCGGGGGAAAAACTGTTTTTT
>TRBJ1-1|-|TRBV7-6|-
CASSLDSLPNTEAFF
TGTGCCAGCAGCTTGGACAGCCTGCCTAACACTGAAGCTTTCTTT
>TRBJ1-3|-|TRBV30|-
CAWKFGRNSGNTIYF
TGTGCCTGGAAGTTCGGCAGGAACTCTGGAAACACCATATATTTT
>TRBJ1-6|TRBD1|TRBV28|-
CASSFPGGPYNSPLHF
TGTGCCAGCAGCTTCCCAGGGGGACCTTACAATTCACCCCTCCACTTT